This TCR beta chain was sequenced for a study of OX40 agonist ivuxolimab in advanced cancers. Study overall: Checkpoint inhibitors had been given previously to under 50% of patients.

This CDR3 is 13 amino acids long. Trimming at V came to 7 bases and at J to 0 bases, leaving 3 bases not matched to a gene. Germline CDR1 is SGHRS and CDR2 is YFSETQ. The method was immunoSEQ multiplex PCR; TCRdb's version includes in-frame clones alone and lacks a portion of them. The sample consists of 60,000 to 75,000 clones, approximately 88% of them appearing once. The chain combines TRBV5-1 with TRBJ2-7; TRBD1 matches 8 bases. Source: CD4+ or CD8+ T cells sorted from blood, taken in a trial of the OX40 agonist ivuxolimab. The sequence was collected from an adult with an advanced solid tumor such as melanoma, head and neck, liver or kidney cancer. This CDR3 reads CASGQGSSYEQYF. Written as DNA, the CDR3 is TGCGCCAGCGGACAGGGCAGCTCCTACGAGCAGTACTTC.